The 14 T cell receptor beta chains reported below all come from one sample, sequenced in a study of blood T cell repertoires in COVID-19. Measured with immunoSEQ multiplex PCR; TCRdb has only the in-frame clones, and not every one. Among roughly 90,000 clones listed, approximately 85% were seen once. The sample consisted of peripheral blood. The receptors here all came from a woman over 75 with COVID-19, enrolled during active disease.

The chain combines TRBV28 with TRBJ2-7; D is perhaps TRBD2 (5 bases). Germline CDR1 is MDHEN and CDR2 is SYDVKM. V lost 3 bases to trimming and J lost 3 bases, with 9 bases between them. The CDR3 has 13 residues. The CDR3 DNA follows: TGTGCCAGCAGTTTGGGCACTAGCTACGAGCAGTACTTC. It specifies CASSLGTSYEQYF.

The V gene is TRBV7-2, the J gene TRBJ1-2; tentative D call: TRBD1 (6 bases). Germline-derived CDR1 and CDR2 are SGHTA and FQGNSA. V dropped 1 base and J dropped 7 bases, with 13 bases sitting between them. CDR3 length: 14 residues. CDR3 bases: TGTGCCAGCAGCTTAGGGGAGACAGGTCGTGGCTACACCTTC. Translating gives CASSLGETGRGYTF.

The chain is built from TRBV4-2 and TRBJ1-1, with TRBD1 matching 10 bases. There are 15 residues in the CDR3. The ends lost 1 base at V and 4 bases at J; junction bases unmatched: 3. Germline V lookup: CDR1 LGHNA, CDR2 YNFKEQ. In DNA, the CDR3 is TGTGCCAGCAGCCAAGGCGGACAGGGGGGCACTGAAGCTTTCTTT. Its translation is CASSQGGQGGTEAFF.

This clone was counted a few times. The V call is TRBV9, the J call TRBJ2-1; 10 positions match TRBD2. The CDR3 extends over 14 amino acids. CDR1 and CDR2 from the germline V gene are SGDLS and YYNGEE. V was pared by 1 base and J by 7 bases, with 2 bases of the junction left unmatched. The CDR3 spells CASSVSTSGNEQFF. The CDR3 bases are TGTGCCAGCAGCGTATCGACTAGCGGGAATGAGCAGTTCTTC.

This clone occurred a few times. The rearrangement joins TRBV27 to TRBJ2-5, with D tentatively TRBD1 (5 bases). This CDR3 is built from 14 residues. Trimming cost V 1 base and J 7 bases, with 13 bases left between them. CDR1 and CDR2 (germline): MNHEY, SMNVEV (reference sequence). The CDR3 loop reads CASSLWGRVGTQYF. In nucleotides, the CDR3 is TGTGCCAGCAGTTTATGGGGCAGGGTCGGGACCCAGTACTTC.

V usage is TRBV29-1 and J usage is TRBJ2-5, with D tentatively TRBD1 (5 bases). The CDR3 has 12 residues. V was trimmed by 7 bases and J by 5 bases, leaving 14 bases between them. Germline V CDR1 and CDR2: SQVTM, ANQGSEA. In DNA, the CDR3 is TGCAGCGCCGGTCTAGGGGCGGAGACCCAGTACTTC. It yields the protein CSAGLGAETQYF.

The rearrangement uses TRBV30 and TRBJ1-4; D perhaps matches TRBD1 (6 bases). Germline CDR1 and CDR2: GTSNPN and SVGIG (reference sequence). The V gene lost 4 bases and the J gene lost 3 bases, with 15 bases spanning the gap. The CDR3 length is 15 residues. The chain's CDR3 is CAWMRGLTANEKLFF. For the CDR3, the DNA is TGTGCCTGGATGCGGGGGCTGACGGCTAATGAAAAACTGTTTTTT. The full variable domain, in which reference TRBV30 and TRBJ1-4 provide the parts outside the CDR3, is SQTIHQWPATLVQPVGSPLSLECTVEGTSNPNLYWYRQAAGRGLQLLFYSVGIGQISSEVPQNLSASRPQDRQFILSSKKLLLSDSGFYLCAWMRGLTANEKLFFGSGTQLSVL.

The rearrangement links TRBV5-4 to TRBJ2-1; 9 positions match TRBD2. The CDR3 covers 14 residues. V shed 6 bases, J shed 5 bases, and the junction held 6 bases outside the gene matches. Germline V CDR1 and CDR2: SGHNT, YYREEE (reference sequence). The CDR3 loop reads CASTQTSGHNEQFF. The CDR3 region has the DNA TGTGCCAGCACCCAGACTAGCGGACACAATGAGCAGTTCTTC.

J is TRBJ2-7 and V is TRBV9; D may be TRBD2 (6 bases). Trimming pared 4 bases from V and 7 bases from J, leaving 12 bases between. This CDR3 spans 12 amino acids. The V gene's germline CDR1 is SGDLS and CDR2 YYNGEE. The CDR3 DNA reads as TGTGCCAGCAGCCCCGGGGGTAAGGAGCAGTACTTC. It specifies CASSPGGKEQYF.

The V gene is TRBV27, the J gene TRBJ2-3; 8 bases agree with TRBD2. The CDR3 contains 13 residues. The germline V gene has CDR1 MNHEY and CDR2 SMNVEV (reference sequence). Trimming at V came to 3 bases and at J to 5 bases, leaving 1 base not matched to a gene. The chain's CDR3 is CASSFLAGDTQYF. In nucleotides, the CDR3 is TGTGCCAGCAGTTTCCTAGCGGGAGATACGCAGTATTTT.

V and J are TRBV30 and TRBJ1-2; 9 nucleotides match TRBD1. Losses at the gene ends were 3 bases for V and 4 bases for J; bases not matched to a gene: 6. The germline V gene has CDR1 GTSNPN and CDR2 SVGIG (reference sequence). CDR3 length: 14 amino acids. The CDR3 DNA sequence: TGTGCCTGGAGGGGACAGGGCCCGGGCTATGGCTACACCTTC. Amino acid sequence: CAWRGQGPGYGYTF.

DNA of the CDR3: TGCGCCAGCGCCGCAGGCGGGAGAAGTAGCGAGCAGTTCTTC. Its translation: CASAAGGRSSEQFF. The chain combines TRBV5-1 with TRBJ2-1; 7 bases map to TRBD2. Looked up from germline, CDR1 is SGHRS and CDR2 is YFSETQ. The CDR3 loop spans 14 amino acids. Trimming cost V 7 bases and J 10 bases; bases outside gene matches: 14.

The count of this clone is one. The J gene is TRBJ1-2, the V gene TRBV19; 7 positions match TRBD1. CDR1 and CDR2 (germline): LNHDA, SQIVND (reference sequence). This CDR3 has 14 amino acids. Trimming at V came to 2 bases and at J to 4 bases, leaving 4 bases not matched to a gene. CDR3 DNA sequence: TGTGCCAGTAGTATAATGGGACAGAGCTATGGCTACACCTTC. As protein: CASSIMGQSYGYTF.

The rearrangement links TRBV5-1 to TRBJ2-7, with D possibly matching TRBD1 (6 bases). This CDR3 is 14 amino acids long. The V end lost 5 bases, the J end lost 0 bases, and 12 bases lay between the germline ends. Germline V gene sequence: CDR1 SGHRS, CDR2 YFSETQ. CDR3 region: CASRGDRYSYEQYF. As DNA, the CDR3 is TGCGCCAGCAGAGGAGACAGGTACTCCTACGAGCAGTACTTC.